A selection of T cell receptor beta chains follows, all from one sample in a study of blood T cell repertoires in COVID-19. Generated by immunoSEQ multiplex PCR, the TCRdb table keeps only in-frame clones and is missing some. The data show about 150,000 clones, about four fifths seen once. Sequencing input: peripheral blood. These receptors were collected from a woman older than 75 with COVID-19, enrolled during active disease. Each CDR3 is given with its conserved first and last residue. The D gene is left open where the match is weak. Only some rows state a clone size, as once, few, many or a class for expanded clones.

D: .; J: TRBJ1-2; size: .; V: TRBV28; CDR3: CASTLGTSDGYTF; DNA: TGTGCCAGCACCCTAGGGACATCTGATGGCTACACCTTC
D: TRBD2; J: TRBJ2-5; size: .; V: TRBV7-8; CDR3: CASSVRSGVETQYF; DNA: TGTGCCAGCAGCGTACGTAGCGGGGTAGAGACCCAGTACTTC
D: .; J: TRBJ2-7; size: .; V: TRBV18; CDR3: CASSPSTDEQYF; DNA: TGTGCCAGCTCACCATCTACCGACGAGCAGTACTTC
D: .; J: TRBJ2-1; size: once; V: TRBV7-2; CDR3: CASSLAGSSYNEQFF; DNA: TGTGCCAGCAGCTTAGCGGGGAGCTCCTACAATGAGCAGTTCTTC
D: .; J: TRBJ1-1; size: .; V: TRBV6-2/TRBV6-3; CDR3: CASSYWGRGNTEAFF; DNA: TGTGCCAGCAGTTACTGGGGCAGGGGAAACACTGAAGCTTTCTTT
D: .; J: TRBJ1-1; size: .; V: TRBV30; CDR3: CASIQVEAFF; DNA: TGTGCCTCGATACAGGTTGAAGCTTTCTTT
D: .; J: TRBJ2-1; size: .; V: TRBV27; CDR3: CASRESGIINEQFF; DNA: TGTGCCTCAAGGGAGTCCGGGATAATCAATGAGCAGTTCTTC
D: .; J: TRBJ2-3; size: once; V: TRBV11-3; CDR3: CASGWSRADTQYF; DNA: TGTGCCAGCGGCTGGAGCCGGGCAGATACGCAGTATTTT
D: .; J: TRBJ2-7; size: once; V: TRBV7-2; CDR3: CASSPLGLAGEQYF; DNA: TGTGCCAGCAGCCCGTTGGGACTTGCGGGAGAGCAGTACTTC
D: TRBD1; J: TRBJ2-2; size: few; V: TRBV11-3; CDR3: CASSLGTGTTGELFF; DNA: TGTGCCAGCAGCCTCGGGACAGGGACTACCGGGGAGCTGTTTTTT
D: TRBD1; J: TRBJ2-7; size: .; V: TRBV18; CDR3: CASSPLAGGSYEQYF; DNA: TGTGCCAGCTCACCATTGGCAGGGGGTTCCTACGAGCAGTACTTC
D: TRBD2; J: TRBJ2-7; size: .; V: TRBV14; CDR3: CASRQRGTSGGYEQYF; DNA: TGTGCCAGCAGGCAAAGGGGAACTAGCGGGGGGTACGAGCAGTACTTC
D: TRBD2; J: TRBJ2-1; size: .; V: TRBV2; CDR3: CASSEHLGGVNEQFF; DNA: TGTGCCAGCAGTGAACACCTGGGAGGGGTAAATGAGCAGTTCTTC
D: .; J: TRBJ2-3; size: .; V: TRBV29-1; CDR3: CSVEDRQDTQYF; DNA: TGCAGCGTTGAGGACAGACAAGATACGCAGTATTTT
D: .; J: TRBJ2-5; size: .; V: TRBV6-2/TRBV6-3; CDR3: CASSYHQRNQETQYF; DNA: TGTGCCAGCAGTTACCATCAGCGGAACCAAGAGACCCAGTACTTC
D: TRBD2; J: TRBJ2-2; size: few; V: TRBV4-1; CDR3: CASSQRLAGEVYGELFF; DNA: TGCGCCAGCAGCCAAAGACTAGCGGGAGAAGTATACGGGGAGCTGTTTTTT
D: .; J: TRBJ1-2; size: .; V: TRBV3-1/TRBV3-2; CDR3: CASSQAFYGYTF; DNA: TGTGCCAGCAGCCAAGCGTTCTATGGCTACACCTTC
D: .; J: TRBJ1-2; size: .; V: TRBV5-6; CDR3: CASSLLGPTGYGYTF; DNA: TGTGCCAGCAGCTTGTTGGGCCCGACGGGATATGGCTACACCTTC
D: .; J: TRBJ1-4; size: .; V: TRBV2; CDR3: CATRSTVPNEKLFF; DNA: TGTGCCACCCGCTCGACAGTTCCTAATGAAAAACTGTTTTTT
D: TRBD1; J: TRBJ1-6; size: once; V: TRBV18; CDR3: CASSPEDRAHSPLHF; DNA: TGTGCCAGCTCACCCGAGGACAGGGCCCATTCACCCCTCCACTTT
D: .; J: TRBJ2-4; size: .; V: TRBV11-2; CDR3: CASSLGVLENIQYF; DNA: TGTGCCAGCAGCTTAGGAGTGCTGGAAAACATTCAGTACTTC
D: TRBD2; J: TRBJ2-3; size: few; V: TRBV13; CDR3: CASSRLAGGPKTDTQYF; DNA: TGTGCCAGCAGCCGTCTAGCGGGGGGCCCCAAAACAGATACGCAGTATTTT
D: TRBD1; J: TRBJ2-1; size: many; V: TRBV5-4; CDR3: CASSLDSGTGNEQFF; DNA: TGTGCCAGCAGCTTGGATTCCGGGACAGGCAATGAGCAGTTCTTC
D: TRBD2; J: TRBJ2-7; size: .; V: TRBV5-8; CDR3: CASSLSFGLGSSYEQYF; DNA: TGTGCCAGCAGCTTGTCATTTGGACTAGGAAGCTCCTACGAGCAGTACTTC
D: .; J: TRBJ2-4; size: .; V: TRBV3-1/TRBV3-2; CDR3: CASSPGGLAKNIQYF; DNA: TGTGCCAGCAGCCCCGGTGGGCTAGCCAAAAACATTCAGTACTTC
D: TRBD2; J: TRBJ2-3; size: .; V: TRBV7-3; CDR3: CASSLTETAGYTDTQYF; DNA: TGTGCCAGCAGCTTAACCGAAACAGCGGGGTACACAGATACGCAGTATTTT
D: TRBD1; J: TRBJ2-7; size: .; V: TRBV18; CDR3: CASSPLDRATYEQYF; DNA: TGTGCCAGCTCACCACTGGACAGGGCCACCTACGAGCAGTACTTC
D: TRBD1; J: TRBJ2-1; size: .; V: TRBV9; CDR3: CASSDRGSSYNEQFF; DNA: TGTGCCAGCAGTGACAGGGGCAGCTCCTACAATGAGCAGTTCTTC
D: .; J: TRBJ2-2; size: .; V: TRBV7-2; CDR3: CASSFGGIRITGELFF; DNA: TGTGCCAGCAGCTTTGGCGGGATTCGGATCACCGGGGAGCTGTTTTTT
D: TRBD2; J: TRBJ2-3; size: .; V: TRBV6-2/TRBV6-3; CDR3: CASSYWGGGTDTQYF; DNA: TGTGCCAGCAGTTACTGGGGAGGGGGCACAGATACGCAGTATTTT